The rows below give T cell receptor beta chains drawn from one sample of a study of beta chain features in type 1 diabetes. Using immunoSEQ multiplex PCR, the repertoire was profiled, and TCRdb retains in-frame clones only, with some absent. This table has over 100,000 clones, 40% appearing once. Sequencing was performed on stem cell memory CD4+ T cells from blood. Receptors originate from a young woman in good health. Both conserved end residues are part of each CDR3. A D gene is named only where the DNA matches it firmly. Size values are once, few and many counts, or a class for expanded clones, and some rows have none.

clone_size: .
j_call: TRBJ2-6
d_call: .
v_call: TRBV5-6
cdr3_aa: CASSLVQSGANVLTF
cdr3_nt: TGTGCCAGCAGCTTGGTACAGTCTGGGGCCAACGTCCTGACTTTC

clone_size: .
j_call: TRBJ2-7
d_call: .
v_call: TRBV19
cdr3_aa: CASRGGNSYEQYF
cdr3_nt: TGTGCCAGTAGGGGAGGAAACTCCTACGAGCAGTACTTC

clone_size: once
j_call: TRBJ2-5
d_call: TRBD1
v_call: TRBV5-1
cdr3_aa: CASSVTGAPVLVDKYF
cdr3_nt: TGCGCCAGCAGCGTGACAGGGGCCCCCGTCCTGGTAGACAAGTACTTC

clone_size: .
j_call: TRBJ1-1
d_call: .
v_call: TRBV30
cdr3_aa: CAWNINTGTEAFF
cdr3_nt: TGTGCCTGGAATATCAATACAGGGACTGAAGCTTTCTTT

clone_size: once
j_call: TRBJ1-2
d_call: .
v_call: TRBV10-2
cdr3_aa: CASSEGHYGYTF
cdr3_nt: TGCGCCAGCAGTGAGGGGCACTATGGCTACACCTTC

clone_size: .
j_call: TRBJ1-2
d_call: .
v_call: TRBV18
cdr3_aa: CASSPRGMAHGYTF
cdr3_nt: TGTGCCAGCTCACCACGAGGGATGGCCCATGGCTACACCTTC

clone_size: .
j_call: TRBJ2-7
d_call: TRBD2
v_call: TRBV7-3
cdr3_aa: CASSPLAGPNYEQYF
cdr3_nt: TGTGCCAGCAGCCCACTAGCGGGACCGAACTACGAGCAGTACTTC

clone_size: .
j_call: TRBJ2-3
d_call: .
v_call: TRBV5-6
cdr3_aa: CASSYRERVADTQYF
cdr3_nt: TGTGCCAGCAGCTACCGGGAACGAGTGGCAGATACGCAGTATTTT

clone_size: .
j_call: TRBJ1-2
d_call: .
v_call: TRBV11-1
cdr3_aa: CASSPDSYGYTF
cdr3_nt: TGTGCCAGCAGCCCGGACAGCTATGGCTACACCTTC

clone_size: .
j_call: TRBJ1-2
d_call: .
v_call: TRBV28
cdr3_aa: CATAQGSYGYTF
cdr3_nt: TGTGCCACCGCACAGGGAAGCTATGGCTACACCTTC

clone_size: .
j_call: TRBJ1-1
d_call: .
v_call: TRBV28
cdr3_aa: CASSFHRGWTEAFF
cdr3_nt: TGTGCCAGCAGTTTCCATCGGGGGTGGACTGAAGCTTTCTTT

clone_size: .
j_call: TRBJ2-4
d_call: .
v_call: TRBV6-1
cdr3_aa: CASSEALRAGYQYF
cdr3_nt: TGTGCCAGCAGTGAAGCGCTTCGGGCAGGGTATCAGTACTTC

clone_size: .
j_call: TRBJ1-2
d_call: TRBD1
v_call: TRBV28
cdr3_aa: CASNNRGPPHGYTF
cdr3_nt: TGTGCCAGCAATAACAGGGGGCCTCCCCATGGCTACACCTTC

clone_size: .
j_call: TRBJ2-3
d_call: .
v_call: TRBV10-3
cdr3_aa: CAIRPQEGRMTDTQYF
cdr3_nt: TGTGCCATCAGACCCCAAGAGGGTAGGATGACAGATACGCAGTATTTT

clone_size: few
j_call: TRBJ2-2
d_call: .
v_call: TRBV6-5
cdr3_aa: CASSYSSGPGELFF
cdr3_nt: TGTGCCAGCAGTTACTCCTCAGGGCCCGGGGAGCTGTTTTTT

clone_size: .
j_call: TRBJ1-1
d_call: TRBD1
v_call: TRBV6-6
cdr3_aa: CASSHRDRATEAFF
cdr3_nt: TGTGCCAGCAGTCACCGGGACAGGGCCACTGAAGCTTTCTTT

clone_size: .
j_call: TRBJ2-7
d_call: .
v_call: TRBV9
cdr3_aa: CASSVDGGDYYEQYF
cdr3_nt: TGTGCCAGCAGCGTAGATGGAGGGGATTACTACGAGCAGTACTTC

clone_size: .
j_call: TRBJ2-1
d_call: TRBD2
v_call: TRBV4-1
cdr3_aa: CASSQDHRGLAGVGIRNEQFF
cdr3_nt: TGCGCCAGCAGCCAAGATCACCGAGGACTAGCGGGAGTAGGTATTAGGAATGAGCAGTTCTTC

clone_size: .
j_call: TRBJ2-3
d_call: .
v_call: TRBV13
cdr3_aa: CASSVKGTPTQYF
cdr3_nt: TGTGCCAGCAGCGTGAAAGGGACACCCACGCAGTATTTT

clone_size: .
j_call: TRBJ2-3
d_call: TRBD2
v_call: TRBV10-2
cdr3_aa: CATGLAGFTTDTQYF
cdr3_nt: TGCGCCACTGGGCTAGCGGGCTTTACCACAGATACGCAGTATTTT

clone_size: .
j_call: TRBJ2-7
d_call: TRBD2
v_call: TRBV29-1
cdr3_aa: CSAEGLAGQEQYF
cdr3_nt: TGCAGCGCCGAAGGACTAGCGGGACAAGAGCAGTACTTC

clone_size: .
j_call: TRBJ2-7
d_call: TRBD2
v_call: TRBV29-1
cdr3_aa: CSVLAGLAGAGSYEQYF
cdr3_nt: TGCAGCGTCCTTGCGGGACTAGCGGGAGCAGGGTCCTACGAGCAGTACTTC

clone_size: .
j_call: TRBJ1-5
d_call: .
v_call: TRBV27
cdr3_aa: CASSFRSYSNQPQHF
cdr3_nt: TGTGCCAGCAGCTTCAGGTCTTATAGCAATCAGCCCCAGCATTTT

clone_size: .
j_call: TRBJ2-1
d_call: .
v_call: TRBV19
cdr3_aa: CASRTTRQNNEQFF
cdr3_nt: TGTGCCAGTAGGACAACTCGGCAGAACAATGAGCAGTTCTTC

clone_size: few
j_call: TRBJ2-1
d_call: TRBD2
v_call: TRBV5-4
cdr3_aa: CASSFTAGGPYNEQFF
cdr3_nt: TGTGCCAGCAGCTTTACGGCGGGAGGGCCCTACAATGAGCAGTTCTTC